These 31 T cell receptor beta chains were sequenced from one sample in a study of blood T cell repertoires in COVID-19. TCRdb keeps only in-frame clones here, not all; method: immunoSEQ multiplex PCR. The table shows roughly 230,000 clones, with around 86% occurring only once. Sample: PBMCs or T cells enriched from blood (not recorded which). The receptors here all came from a man aged 30 to 39 in a cohort exposed to, infected with or recovered from COVID-19 (not recorded which).

The chain is built from TRBV5-4 and TRBJ1-3, with TRBD1 matching over 7 bases. J lost 3 bases, V lost 4 bases, and 7 bases had no gene match. The CDR3 length is 15 residues. CDR1 and CDR2 (germline): SGHNT, YYREEE (reference sequence). CDR3 sequence: CASSKGAQSGNTIYF. CDR3 DNA sequence: TGTGCCAGCAGCAAGGGGGCCCAAAGTGGAAACACCATATATTTT.

The rearrangement joins TRBV28 to TRBJ1-5; 11 bases align to TRBD1. The germline gives CDR1 MDHEN, CDR2 SYDVKM. Trimming at V came to 9 bases and at J to 4 bases, leaving 8 bases not matched to a gene. The CDR3 is 15 amino acids. This chain's CDR3 is CASSGTGGLNQPQHF. DNA for the CDR3: TGTGCCAGTTCCGGGACAGGGGGATTGAATCAGCCCCAGCATTTT.

The chain employs TRBV25-1 and TRBJ1-2, with a weak D call TRBD1 (6 bases). The CDR3 consists of 14 residues. Trimming took 7 bases from V and 2 from J, leaving 14 bases between them. CDR1 and CDR2 from the germline V gene are MGHDK and SYGVNS. The CDR3 DNA follows: TGTGCCAGCAAACGAGGGGGGGAAAACTATGGCTACACCTTC. Protein product: CASKRGGENYGYTF.

The chain is built from TRBV11-2 and TRBJ2-5; the match to TRBD1 covers 8 bases. The germline CDR1 and CDR2 sequences are SGHAT and FQNNGV. Trimming took 5 bases from V and 5 from J; bases not matched to a gene: 4. The CDR3 runs to 13 residues. The CDR3 DNA reads TGTGCCAGCAGCCGGACAGGGCTTGAGACCCAGTACTTC. Amino acids: CASSRTGLETQYF.

The J gene is TRBJ1-2, the V gene TRBV6-2 or TRBV6-3; 11 bases are shared with TRBD1. In germline, CDR1 is MNHEY, CDR2 SVGEGT. The V and J ends lost 4 bases and 6 bases, in that order; junction bases with no gene match: 7. The CDR3 extends over 15 amino acids. CDR3 sequence: CASSFYGTGGDGYTF. The CDR3 nucleotides are TGTGCCAGCAGTTTTTACGGGACAGGGGGAGATGGCTACACCTTC.

The chain employs TRBV2 and TRBJ1-3, with D possibly matching TRBD1 (5 bases). The ends were cut back, 6 bases at V and 2 bases at J, with 11 bases in the middle. CDR3 size: 14 residues. The V gene's germline CDR1 is SNHLY and CDR2 FYNNEI. In nucleotides, the CDR3 is TGTGCCAGCAGGGGGCCCAGGACTGGAAACACCATATATTTT. Protein: CASRGPRTGNTIYF.

The chain couples TRBV7-9 to TRBJ2-7, with D unclear. Germline CDR1 reads SEHNR; CDR2 reads FQNEAQ (reference sequence). There are 14 residues in the CDR3. V was shortened by 5 bases and J by 6 bases, with 17 bases between the two germline ends. CDR3 DNA sequence: TGTGCCAGCAGCCTGACTCCCCGTAGCCTCGAGCAGTACTTC. This encodes CASSLTPRSLEQYF.

This chain uses TRBV18 with TRBJ1-4, with D possibly TRBD1 on 5 matching bases. Germline V gene lookup returns CDR1 KGHSH and CDR2 LQKENI. The germline V and J ends were trimmed by 4 bases and 5 bases, with 14 bases remaining between them. The CDR3 has 15 amino acids. The DNA for the CDR3 is TGTGCCAGCTCACATCGACGGGGGGAGAATGAAAAACTGTTTTTT. Translated, it gives CASSHRRGENEKLFF.

V usage is TRBV6-5 and J usage is TRBJ1-2; D ambiguous. Trimming pared 6 bases from V and 1 base from J, leaving 6 bases between. This CDR3 is 12 amino acids long. The germline V gene encodes CDR1 MNHEY and CDR2 SVGAGI. Here the CDR3 DNA reads TGTGCCAGCAGCGAGAATAACTATGGCTACACCTTC. Translated, it gives CASSENNYGYTF.

The J gene is TRBJ2-3, the V gene TRBV2; a possible D gene is TRBD1 (5 bases). CDR3 length equals 14 residues. Germline CDR1 SNHLY, CDR2 FYNNEI. Deletions cut 8 bases from V and 1 base from J, with 13 bases between. The CDR3 protein is CASFRGRGTDTQYF. The CDR3 DNA follows: TGTGCCAGCTTCCGCGGCAGGGGCACAGATACGCAGTATTTT.

The chain has TRBV6-5 and TRBJ2-5; 8 bases are a match to TRBD2. With 6 bases clipped from V and 2 bases from J, the junction kept 5 bases outside the gene matches. This CDR3 has 14 amino acids. Germline CDR1 reads MNHEY; CDR2 reads SVGAGI. In DNA, the CDR3 is TGTGCCAGCAGCGTGACTAGCGCACAAGAGACCCAGTACTTC. It translates to CASSVTSAQETQYF.

This clone was seen a few times. V and J are TRBV29-1 and TRBJ1-1; D is perhaps TRBD1 (5 bases). From germline, CDR1 is SQVTM and CDR2 ANQGSEA. The CDR3 runs 12 residues. Trimming cost V 6 bases and J 1 base, with 9 bases left between them. This chain's CDR3 is CSVRGGNTEAFF. CDR3 DNA: TGCAGCGTCCGGGGGGGGAACACTGAAGCTTTCTTT.

CDR3 protein: CASSLASGRATTQYF. CDR3 in DNA: TGTGCCAGCAGCTTAGCCAGCGGGAGGGCCACTACGCAGTATTTT. This chain connects TRBV7-3 to TRBJ2-3, with 10 bases that match TRBD2. CDR1 and CDR2 from the germline V gene are SGHTA and FQGTGA. This CDR3 has 15 residues. V was clipped by 2 bases and J by 8 bases; unmatched bases: 7.

The rearrangement links TRBV2 to TRBJ2-7, with 8 bases matching TRBD2. Germline CDR1 reads SNHLY; CDR2 reads FYNNEI. V shed 5 bases and J 0 bases; nucleotides not matched to a gene: 3. The CDR3 contains 14 residues. CDR3 in amino acids: CASSTSGSSYEQYF. Here the CDR3 DNA reads TGTGCCAGCAGTACAAGCGGGAGCTCCTACGAGCAGTACTTC. Full variable domain (missing parts from reference TRBV2 and TRBJ2-7): EPEVTQTPSHQVTQMGQEVILRCVPISNHLYFYWYRQILGQKVEFLVSFYNNEISEKSEIFDDQFSVERPDGSNFTLKIRSTKLEDSAMYFCASSTSGSSYEQYFGPGTRLTVT.

This chain uses TRBV3-1 (or the pseudogene TRBV3-2) with TRBJ2-2; possible D gene TRBD1, 6 bases. CDR1 LGHDT and CDR2 YNNKEL come from the germline V gene (reference sequence). V was clipped by 8 bases and J by 4 bases, with 20 bases between them. CDR3 length: 16 amino acids. The CDR3 loop is CASSTGTLGSTGELFF. CDR3 coding DNA: TGTGCCAGCTCCACCGGGACACTAGGGAGCACCGGGGAGCTGTTTTTT.

The chain employs TRBV28 and TRBJ1-6; 7 bases are shared with TRBD1. The germline V gene has CDR1 MDHEN and CDR2 SYDVKM. V lost 6 bases to trimming and J lost 10 bases; unmatched junction nucleotides: 9. The CDR3 sequence is 14 residues long. The CDR3 loop is CASSPVRDSSPLHF. DNA for the CDR3: TGTGCCAGCAGCCCTGTAAGGGACAGCTCACCCCTCCACTTT.

The CDR3 sequence: CATSDPYDRSHYGYTF. As DNA, the CDR3 is TGTGCCACCAGTGACCCTTACGACAGGTCCCACTATGGCTACACCTTC. The chain is built from TRBV24-1 and TRBJ1-2; weak D call: TRBD1 (6 bases). Deletions cut 4 bases from V and 3 bases from J, with 17 bases between. Germline V gives CDR1 KGHDR, CDR2 SFDVKD. The CDR3 length is 16 residues.

The genes are TRBV10-2 and TRBJ2-7; 10 bases are shared with TRBD2. V lost 4 bases and J lost 2; bases outside the gene matches: 5. Germline V lookup: CDR1 WSHSY, CDR2 SAAADI. This CDR3 region has 15 residues. CDR3 nucleotides: TGCGCCAGCAGTGGGCTAGCGGGAGTCACCTACGAGCAGTACTTC. This encodes CASSGLAGVTYEQYF.

The J gene is TRBJ2-7, the V gene TRBV10-2, with 10 bases that match TRBD2. The CDR3 runs to 14 residues. The V gene's germline CDR1 is WSHSY and CDR2 SAAADI. The ends lost 6 bases at V and 5 bases at J; junction bases unmatched: 7. CDR3 nucleotides: TGCGCCAGCAGCAGGGGACTAGCGAGCGACGAGCAGTACTTC. Its translation is CASSRGLASDEQYF.

V gene TRBV14 combines with J gene TRBJ2-2, with 7 bases lining up with TRBD1. Trimming took 7 bases from V and 0 from J; bases not matched to a gene: 2. CDR3 size: 14 residues. Germline lookup yields CDR1 SGHDN and CDR2 FVKESK. For the CDR3, the DNA is TGTGCCAGCAACAGGGGAACGAACACCGGGGAGCTGTTTTTT. As protein: CASNRGTNTGELFF.

The chain joins TRBV4-3 to TRBJ2-3; weak D call: TRBD1 (6 bases). Germline assignment: CDR1 LGHNA and CDR2 YSLEER. Trimming stripped 0 bases from V and 7 bases from J, with 14 bases between. The CDR3 consists of 15 residues. DNA of the CDR3: TGCGCCAGCAGCCAAGAATGGCAGGGGTCCAATACGCAGTATTTT. Translating it yields CASSQEWQGSNTQYF.

The rearrangement joins TRBV27 to TRBJ2-4; D gene uncertain. Trimming pared 7 bases from V and 0 bases from J, leaving 16 bases between. Germline V lookup: CDR1 MNHEY, CDR2 SMNVEV (reference sequence). The CDR3 runs to 16 residues. CDR3 residues: CASTPLPILAKNIQYF. The CDR3 bases are TGTGCCAGCACCCCTCTACCAATCCTAGCCAAAAACATTCAGTACTTC.

This clone occurred once. The V and J genes are TRBV7-2 and TRBJ2-2; tentatively, D is TRBD1 (6 bases). Germline CDR1 reads SGHTA; CDR2 reads FQGNSA. V lost 4 bases, J lost 3 bases, and 12 bases lay in between. CDR3 length equals 15 residues. CDR3 residues: CASSWGHMYTGELFF. In DNA form, the CDR3 reads TGTGCCAGCAGCTGGGGACATATGTACACCGGGGAGCTGTTTTTT. Full variable domain (remainder filled in from reference TRBV7-2 and TRBJ2-2): GAGVSQSPSNKVTEKGKDVELRCDPISGHTALYWYRQSLGQGLEFLIYFQGNSAPDKSGLPSDRFSAERTGGSVSTLTIQRTQQEDSAVYLCASSWGHMYTGELFFGEGSRLTVL.

CDR3 sequence (DNA): TGTGCCAGCAGGTGTCCGGGACTAGCGGGAGTCGGCGAGACCCAGTACTTC. It yields the protein CASRCPGLAGVGETQYF. V is TRBV27 and J is TRBJ2-5; 14 bases match TRBD2. After removal of 6 bases from V and 5 bases from J, the junction contained 11 bases not matched to a gene. CDR3 length equals 17 residues. Germline V gene sequence: CDR1 MNHEY, CDR2 SMNVEV (reference sequence).

The V gene is TRBV9, the J gene TRBJ2-7; unclear D gene. The germline V and J ends were trimmed by 0 bases and 4 bases, with 11 bases remaining between them. Germline V gene lookup returns CDR1 SGDLS and CDR2 YYNGEE. This CDR3 contains 14 residues. CDR3 region: CASSVAAGKYEQYF. Written as DNA, the CDR3 is TGTGCCAGCAGCGTAGCGGCAGGAAAGTACGAGCAGTACTTC. The variable domain in full, completed from reference TRBV9 and TRBJ2-7, reads DSGVTQTPKHLITATGQRVTLRCSPRSGDLSVYWYQQSLDQGLQFLIQYYNGEERAKGNILERFSAQQFPDLHSELNLSSLELGDSALYFCASSVAAGKYEQYFGPGTRLTVT.

The rearrangement uses TRBV4-1 and TRBJ2-3; no clear D. Germline-derived CDR1 and CDR2 are MGHRA and YSYEKL. This CDR3 contains 16 residues. V was cut by 0 bases and J by 4 bases, with 14 bases left in between. The CDR3 bases are TGCGCCAGCAGCCAAGATACTAACGATTACCCAGATACGCAGTATTTT. It is translated as CASSQDTNDYPDTQYF.

The chain has TRBV28 and TRBJ1-5, with no clear D. Germline loops: CDR1 MDHEN, CDR2 SYDVKM. The CDR3 extends over 14 amino acids. Trimming took 2 bases from V and 4 from J, leaving 9 bases between them. CDR3 protein: CASSLNSLNQPQHF. For the CDR3, the DNA is TGTGCCAGCAGTTTAAACAGCCTGAATCAGCCCCAGCATTTT.

The chain carries TRBV18 and TRBJ1-2; D is uncertain. The CDR3 has 16 amino acids. In germline, CDR1 is KGHSH, CDR2 LQKENI. Trimming took off 3 bases at V and 4 bases at J, with 18 bases between the two ends. CDR3 nucleotides: TGTGCCAGCTCACCCCCTACCGGCTCATCGGGCTATGGCTACACCTTC. Protein sequence: CASSPPTGSSGYGYTF.

This rearrangement joins TRBV6-7 to TRBJ1-5, with D hard to call. TRBV6-7 is flagged as an ORF with uncertain function. Trimming removed 2 bases at V and 4 bases at J, with 6 bases between. The CDR3 totals 13 residues. In DNA, the CDR3 is TGTGCCAGCAGTTACGGAGTGAATCAGCCCCAGCATTTT. Amino acids: CASSYGVNQPQHF.

This chain links TRBV27 with TRBJ1-5; D is unclear. This CDR3 has 13 residues. V lost 7 bases and J 4 bases, leaving 11 bases between the germline ends. Germline V gene lookup returns CDR1 MNHEY and CDR2 SMNVEV (reference sequence). DNA of the CDR3: TGTGCCAGCACCCCGGGAAGAAATCAGCCCCAGCATTTT. Translating gives CASTPGRNQPQHF.

The genes are TRBV28 and TRBJ2-1; 9 nucleotides match TRBD1. Losses at the gene ends were 4 bases for V and 8 bases for J; bases not matched to a gene: 18. The CDR3 contains 18 residues. Germline V gives CDR1 MDHEN, CDR2 SYDVKM. The CDR3 here is CASSSRGVDRGDPYEQFF. The CDR3 coding sequence is TGTGCCAGCAGTTCCCGGGGGGTCGACAGGGGGGATCCCTATGAGCAGTTCTTC.